This T cell receptor (beta chain) was documented in a study of blood T cell repertoires in COVID-19. Sequenced by immunoSEQ multiplex PCR; TCRdb stores in-frame clones only, minus some. The sample carries 120,000 to 150,000 clones, over 80% recorded once. The V end lost 3 bases, the J end lost 3 bases, and 8 bases lay between the germline ends. This CDR3 has 13 residues. The V gene's germline CDR1 is SGHAT and CDR2 FQDESV (reference sequence). This clonotype originated in a human donor in a cohort sampled during active COVID-19. The sequencing sample was made of peripheral blood. J is TRBJ2-5 and V is TRBV11-1; D is ambiguous. CDR3 loop: CASSFLSEETQYF. CDR3 nucleotide sequence: TGTGCCAGCAGCTTTTTATCCGAAGAGACCCAGTACTTC.